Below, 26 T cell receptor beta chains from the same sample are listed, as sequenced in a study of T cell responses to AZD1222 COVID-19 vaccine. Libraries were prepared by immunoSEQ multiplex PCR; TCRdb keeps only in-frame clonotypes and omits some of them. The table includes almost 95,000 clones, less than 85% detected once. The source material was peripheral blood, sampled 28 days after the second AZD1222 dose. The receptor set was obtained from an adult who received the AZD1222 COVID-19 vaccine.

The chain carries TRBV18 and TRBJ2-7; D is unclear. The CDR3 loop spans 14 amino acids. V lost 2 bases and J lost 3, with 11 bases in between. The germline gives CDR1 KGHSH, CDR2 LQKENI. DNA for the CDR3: TGTGCCAGCTCACCATTAGGTCAGGACTACGAGCAGTACTTC. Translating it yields CASSPLGQDYEQYF.

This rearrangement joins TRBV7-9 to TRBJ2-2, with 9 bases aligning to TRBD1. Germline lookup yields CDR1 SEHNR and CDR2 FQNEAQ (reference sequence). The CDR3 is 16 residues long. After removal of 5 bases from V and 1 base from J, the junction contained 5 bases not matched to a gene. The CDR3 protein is CASSPPGQGNTGELFF. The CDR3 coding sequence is TGTGCCAGCAGCCCCCCGGGACAGGGGAACACCGGGGAGCTGTTTTTT.

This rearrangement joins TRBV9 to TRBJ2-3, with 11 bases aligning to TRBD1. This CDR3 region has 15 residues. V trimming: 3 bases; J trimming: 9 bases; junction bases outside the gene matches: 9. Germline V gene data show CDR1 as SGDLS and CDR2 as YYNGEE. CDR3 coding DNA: TGTGCCAGCAGCGCGGACAGGGGGCGCTTTCTAACGCAGTATTTT. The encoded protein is CASSADRGRFLTQYF.

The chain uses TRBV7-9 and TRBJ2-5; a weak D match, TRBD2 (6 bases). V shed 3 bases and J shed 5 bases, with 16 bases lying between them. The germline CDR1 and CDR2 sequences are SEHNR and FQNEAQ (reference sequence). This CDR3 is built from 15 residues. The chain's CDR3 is CASSFWTGTSETQYF. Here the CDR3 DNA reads TGTGCCAGCAGCTTTTGGACCGGGACTTCGGAGACCCAGTACTTC. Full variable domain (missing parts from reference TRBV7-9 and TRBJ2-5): DTGVSQNPRHKITKRGQNVTFRCDPISEHNRLYWYRQTLGQGPEFLTYFQNEAQLEKSRLLSDRFSAERPKGSFSTLEIQRTEQGDSAMYLCASSFWTGTSETQYFGPGTRLLVL.

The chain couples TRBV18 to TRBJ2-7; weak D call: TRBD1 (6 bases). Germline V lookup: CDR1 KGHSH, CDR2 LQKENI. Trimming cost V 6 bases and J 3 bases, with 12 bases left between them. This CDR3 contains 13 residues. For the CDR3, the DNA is TGTGCCAGCTCCTATGGACAGATCTACGAGCAGTACTTC. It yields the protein CASSYGQIYEQYF.

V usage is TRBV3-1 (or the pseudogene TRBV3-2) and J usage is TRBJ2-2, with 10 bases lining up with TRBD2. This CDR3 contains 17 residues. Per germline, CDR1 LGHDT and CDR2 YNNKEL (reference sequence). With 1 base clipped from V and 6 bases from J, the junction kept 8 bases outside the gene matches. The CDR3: CASSQGGLAGVAGELFF. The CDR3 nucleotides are TGTGCCAGCAGCCAAGGTGGGCTAGCGGGAGTAGCCGGGGAGCTGTTTTTT.

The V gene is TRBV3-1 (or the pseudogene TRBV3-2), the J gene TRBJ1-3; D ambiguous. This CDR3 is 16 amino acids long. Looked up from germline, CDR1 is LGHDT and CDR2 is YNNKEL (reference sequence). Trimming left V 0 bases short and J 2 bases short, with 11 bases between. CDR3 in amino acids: CASSQDGTGPGNTIYF. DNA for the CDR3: TGTGCCAGCAGCCAAGATGGTACGGGCCCTGGAAACACCATATATTTT.

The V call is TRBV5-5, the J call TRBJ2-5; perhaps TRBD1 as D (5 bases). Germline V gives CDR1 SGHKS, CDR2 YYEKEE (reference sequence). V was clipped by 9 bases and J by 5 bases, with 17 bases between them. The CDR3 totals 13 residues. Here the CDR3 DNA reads TGTGCCACCAATAGGGGCCCCGGGGAGACCCAGTACTTC. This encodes CATNRGPGETQYF.

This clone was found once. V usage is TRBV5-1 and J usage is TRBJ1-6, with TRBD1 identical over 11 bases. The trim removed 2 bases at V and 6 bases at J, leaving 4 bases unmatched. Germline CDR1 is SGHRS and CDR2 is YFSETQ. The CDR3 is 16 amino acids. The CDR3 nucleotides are TGCGCCAGCAGCTTTGGGACAGGGGGTAGTAATTCACCCCTCCACTTT. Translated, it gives CASSFGTGGSNSPLHF. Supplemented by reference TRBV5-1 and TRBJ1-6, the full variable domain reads KAGVTQTPRYLIKTRGQQVTLSCSPISGHRSVSWYQQTPGQGLQFLFEYFSETQRNKGNFPGRFSGRQFSNSRSEMNVSTLELGDSALYLCASSFGTGGSNSPLHFGNGTRLTVT.

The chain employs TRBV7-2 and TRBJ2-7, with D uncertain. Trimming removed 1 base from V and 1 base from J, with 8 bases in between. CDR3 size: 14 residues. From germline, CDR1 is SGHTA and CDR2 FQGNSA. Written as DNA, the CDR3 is TGTGCCAGCAGCTTAGACTACGGGTCCTACGAGCAGTACTTC. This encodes CASSLDYGSYEQYF.

This CDR3 is CASSTDYYNEQFF. The CDR3 bases are TGTGCCAGTAGTACGGACTACTACAATGAGCAGTTCTTC. The chain links TRBV19 to TRBJ2-1, with D perhaps TRBD2 (6 bases). Trimming removed 4 bases at V and 3 bases at J, with 7 bases between. Germline-derived CDR1 and CDR2 are LNHDA and SQIVND (reference sequence). This CDR3 region has 13 residues.

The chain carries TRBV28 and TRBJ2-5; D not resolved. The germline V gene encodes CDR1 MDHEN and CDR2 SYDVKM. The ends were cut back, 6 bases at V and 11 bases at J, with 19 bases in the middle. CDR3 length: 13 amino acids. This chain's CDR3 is CASSPLSPSKQYF. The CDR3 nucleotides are TGTGCCAGCAGCCCCTTAAGCCCGAGTAAACAGTACTTC.

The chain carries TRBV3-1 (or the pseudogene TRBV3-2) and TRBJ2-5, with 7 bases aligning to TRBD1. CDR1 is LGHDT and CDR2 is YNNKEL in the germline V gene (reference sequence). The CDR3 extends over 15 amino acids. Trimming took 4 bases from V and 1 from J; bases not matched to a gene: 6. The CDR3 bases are TGTGCCAGCAGCCCCCGGACAGGATCCCAAGAGACCCAGTACTTC. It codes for CASSPRTGSQETQYF.

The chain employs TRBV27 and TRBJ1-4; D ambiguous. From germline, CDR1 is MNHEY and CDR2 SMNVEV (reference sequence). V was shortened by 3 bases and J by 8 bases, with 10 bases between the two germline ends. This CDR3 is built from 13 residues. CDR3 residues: CASSLAGWEKLFF. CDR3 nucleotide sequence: TGTGCCAGCAGTTTGGCAGGCTGGGAAAAACTGTTTTTT.

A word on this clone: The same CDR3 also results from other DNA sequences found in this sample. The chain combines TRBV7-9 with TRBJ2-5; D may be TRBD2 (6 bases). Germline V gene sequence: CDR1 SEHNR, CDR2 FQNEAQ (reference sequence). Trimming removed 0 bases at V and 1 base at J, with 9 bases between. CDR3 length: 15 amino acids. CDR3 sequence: CASSLAGGAQETQYF. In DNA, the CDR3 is TGTGCCAGCAGCTTAGCGGGGGGAGCCCAAGAGACCCAGTACTTC.

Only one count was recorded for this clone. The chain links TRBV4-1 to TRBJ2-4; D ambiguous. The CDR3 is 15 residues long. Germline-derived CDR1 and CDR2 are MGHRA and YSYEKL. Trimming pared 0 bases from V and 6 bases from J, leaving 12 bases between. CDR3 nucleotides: TGCGCCAGCAGCCAAGATTCCCGGCCGGGAAACATTCAGTACTTC. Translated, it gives CASSQDSRPGNIQYF.

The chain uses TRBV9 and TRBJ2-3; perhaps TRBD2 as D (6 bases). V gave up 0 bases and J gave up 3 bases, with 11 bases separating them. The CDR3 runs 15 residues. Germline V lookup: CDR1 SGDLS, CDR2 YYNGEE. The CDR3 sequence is CASSVAGSATDTQYF. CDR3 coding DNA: TGTGCCAGCAGCGTAGCCGGGAGTGCAACAGATACGCAGTATTTT. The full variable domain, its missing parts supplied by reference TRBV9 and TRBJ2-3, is DSGVTQTPKHLITATGQRVTLRCSPRSGDLSVYWYQQSLDQGLQFLIQYYNGEERAKGNILERFSAQQFPDLHSELNLSSLELGDSALYFCASSVAGSATDTQYFGPGTRLTVL.

CDR3 sequence: CASRGLAGDNEQYF. The CDR3 DNA is TGTGCCAGCAGGGGACTAGCGGGAGACAACGAGCAGTACTTC. The genes are TRBV28 and TRBJ2-7; TRBD2 matches at 14 bases. Per germline, CDR1 MDHEN and CDR2 SYDVKM. V trimming: 6 bases; J trimming: 5 bases; junction bases outside the gene matches: 3. The CDR3 sequence is 14 residues long.

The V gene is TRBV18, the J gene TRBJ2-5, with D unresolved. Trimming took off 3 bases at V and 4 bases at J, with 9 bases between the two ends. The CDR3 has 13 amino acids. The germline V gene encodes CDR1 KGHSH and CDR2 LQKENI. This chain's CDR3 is CASSPSELETQYF. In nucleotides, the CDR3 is TGTGCCAGCTCACCGTCGGAGCTAGAGACCCAGTACTTC.

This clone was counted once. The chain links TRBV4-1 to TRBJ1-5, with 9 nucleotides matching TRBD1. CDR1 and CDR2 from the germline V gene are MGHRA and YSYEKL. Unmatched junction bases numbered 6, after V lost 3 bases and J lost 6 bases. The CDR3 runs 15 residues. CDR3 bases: TGCGCCAGCAGCCAGACCCGGGACAGGGTTCAGCCCCAGCATTTT. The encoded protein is CASSQTRDRVQPQHF.

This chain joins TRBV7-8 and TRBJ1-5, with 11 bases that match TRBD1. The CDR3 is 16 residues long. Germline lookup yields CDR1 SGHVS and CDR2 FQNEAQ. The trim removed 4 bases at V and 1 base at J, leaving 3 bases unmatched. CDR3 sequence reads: CASSSRDRGSNQPQHF. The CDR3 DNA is TGTGCCAGCAGCTCCCGGGACAGGGGGAGCAATCAGCCCCAGCATTTT.

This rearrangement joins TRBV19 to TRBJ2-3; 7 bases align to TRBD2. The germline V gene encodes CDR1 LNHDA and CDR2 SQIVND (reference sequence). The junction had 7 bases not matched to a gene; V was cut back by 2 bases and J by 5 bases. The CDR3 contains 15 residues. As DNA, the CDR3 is TGTGCCAGTAGTATATCAACGGGAGGAGTAGATACGCAGTATTTT. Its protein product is CASSISTGGVDTQYF.

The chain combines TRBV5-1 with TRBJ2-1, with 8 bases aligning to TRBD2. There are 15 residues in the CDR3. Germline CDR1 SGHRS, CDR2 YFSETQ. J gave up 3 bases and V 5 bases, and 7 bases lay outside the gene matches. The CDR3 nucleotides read TGCGCCAGCAGTGGCGGGGGGTTCGGCTACAATGAGCAGTTCTTC. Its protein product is CASSGGGFGYNEQFF. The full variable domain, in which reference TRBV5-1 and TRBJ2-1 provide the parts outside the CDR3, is KAGVTQTPRYLIKTRGQQVTLSCSPISGHRSVSWYQQTPGQGLQFLFEYFSETQRNKGNFPGRFSGRQFSNSRSEMNVSTLELGDSALYLCASSGGGFGYNEQFFGPGTRLTVL.

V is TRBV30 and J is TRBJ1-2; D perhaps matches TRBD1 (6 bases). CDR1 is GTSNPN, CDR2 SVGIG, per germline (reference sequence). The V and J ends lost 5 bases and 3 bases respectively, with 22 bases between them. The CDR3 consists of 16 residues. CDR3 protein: CAWATLGQIKYYGYTF. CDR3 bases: TGTGCCTGGGCTACTCTTGGACAGATTAAGTACTATGGCTACACCTTC.

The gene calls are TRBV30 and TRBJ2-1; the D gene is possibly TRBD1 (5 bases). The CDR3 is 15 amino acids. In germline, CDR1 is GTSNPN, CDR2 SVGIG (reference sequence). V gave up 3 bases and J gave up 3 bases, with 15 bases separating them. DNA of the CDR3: TGTGCCTGGAGCTATAATGGGGCCCTCTACAATGAGCAGTTCTTC. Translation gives CAWSYNGALYNEQFF.

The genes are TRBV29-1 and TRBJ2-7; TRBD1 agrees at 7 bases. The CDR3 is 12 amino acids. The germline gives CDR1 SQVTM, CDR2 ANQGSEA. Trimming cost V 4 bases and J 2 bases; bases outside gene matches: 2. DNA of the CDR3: TGCAGCGTTGGGACAGGAGCCTACGAGCAGTACTTC. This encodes CSVGTGAYEQYF.